These T cell receptor beta chains were read from a single sample in a study of cytomegalovirus exposure and HLA in healthy donors. This table comes from immunoSEQ multiplex PCR, and its TCRdb copy is limited to in-frame clones, with some not included. The data contain some 170,000 clones, 9.5% of them seen just once; the ten biggest clones take up 1% to 1.5%. The sequenced material came from PBMCs. Receptor source: a woman in her twenties or thirties in good health and CMV-seropositive. Each CDR3 is given without its conserved first and last residue. Fields, in order: CDR3 length, D gene, V gene, CDR3 protein. D genes are given only for firm matches.

len: 13
d_gene: TRBD2
v_gene: TRBV5-1
CDR3aa: ASSASGTKTDTQY

len: 11
d_gene: -
v_gene: TRBV25-1
CDR3aa: ASSRSVNTEAF

len: 12
d_gene: TRBD1
v_gene: TRBV18
CDR3aa: ASSPSWDRDEQY

len: 10
d_gene: -
v_gene: TRBV19
CDR3aa: ASSTSYSVAF

len: 12
d_gene: -
v_gene: TRBV29-1
CDR3aa: SVESGVGQETQY

len: 16
d_gene: TRBD1
v_gene: TRBV12-5
CDR3aa: ASAGTGRAPSSYNEQF

len: 11
d_gene: TRBD1
v_gene: TRBV6-6
CDR3aa: ASSGQGLNIQY

len: 12
d_gene: -
v_gene: TRBV10-3
CDR3aa: AISREGYTDTQY

len: 11
d_gene: -
v_gene: TRBV6-5
CDR3aa: ASSRQDLYEQY

len: 12
d_gene: -
v_gene: TRBV6-5
CDR3aa: ASSQPGHSDTQY

len: 14
d_gene: TRBD2
v_gene: TRBV27
CDR3aa: ASSSSGTRGQETQY

len: 13
d_gene: -
v_gene: TRBV27
CDR3aa: ASSFSGLTTDTQY

len: 17
d_gene: TRBD2
v_gene: TRBV9
CDR3aa: ASSVTTGTSAQHYNEQF

len: 13
d_gene: TRBD2
v_gene: TRBV7-2
CDR3aa: ASSYIAGGGGELF

len: 13
d_gene: TRBD2
v_gene: TRBV13
CDR3aa: ASSLPGLAGGEQF

len: 13
d_gene: TRBD2
v_gene: TRBV27
CDR3aa: ASRSGTSGFYEQY

len: 15
d_gene: -
v_gene: TRBV7-8
CDR3aa: ASSLARELGVSYEQY

len: 13
d_gene: TRBD2
v_gene: TRBV5-6
CDR3aa: ASSLGLAVLYEQY

len: 14
d_gene: TRBD1
v_gene: TRBV29-1
CDR3aa: SVPTGVWVSQETQY

len: 16
d_gene: TRBD2
v_gene: TRBV27
CDR3aa: ASSPIQTSGRPPYEQY

len: 9
d_gene: -
v_gene: TRBV20-1
CDR3aa: SVWESYEQY

len: 12
d_gene: -
v_gene: TRBV6-6
CDR3aa: ASSPGLLTDEQF

len: 12
d_gene: TRBD1
v_gene: TRBV5-1
CDR3aa: ASSLDGQGAEAF

len: 10
d_gene: TRBD1
v_gene: TRBV7-8
CDR3aa: ASSLRGLEAF

len: 14
d_gene: -
v_gene: TRBV7-4
CDR3aa: ASSCRTTGFYGPQH

len: 10
d_gene: -
v_gene: TRBV5-6
CDR3aa: ASSPYTDTQY